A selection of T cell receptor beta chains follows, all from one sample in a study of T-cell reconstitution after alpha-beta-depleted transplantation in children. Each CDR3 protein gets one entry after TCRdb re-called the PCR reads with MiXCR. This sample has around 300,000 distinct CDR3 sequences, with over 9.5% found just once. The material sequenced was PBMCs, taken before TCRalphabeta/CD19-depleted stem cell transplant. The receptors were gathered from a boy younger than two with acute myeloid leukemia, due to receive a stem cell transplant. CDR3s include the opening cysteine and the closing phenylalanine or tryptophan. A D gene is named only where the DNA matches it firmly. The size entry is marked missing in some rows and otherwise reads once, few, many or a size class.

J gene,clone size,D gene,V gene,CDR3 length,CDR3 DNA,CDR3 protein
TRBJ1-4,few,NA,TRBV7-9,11,TGTGCCAGCAGCAACCAGGAACGGCTGTTTTTT,CASSNQERLFF
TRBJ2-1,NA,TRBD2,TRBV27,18,TGTGCCAGCAGCAAGGGACTAGCGGGGGGGGCGTCCTACAATGAGCAGTTCTTC,CASSKGLAGGASYNEQFF
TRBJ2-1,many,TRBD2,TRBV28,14,TGTGCCAGCAGTTTACTAGCGGGAGTAGGTGAGCAGTTCTTC,CASSLLAGVGEQFF
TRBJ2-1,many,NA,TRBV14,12,TGTGCCAGCAGCCAAGTAACCTATGAGCAGTTCTTC,CASSQVTYEQFF
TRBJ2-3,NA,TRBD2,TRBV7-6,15,TGTGCCAGCAGCTTGGGACTAGCCGTCCCAGATACGCAGTATTTT,CASSLGLAVPDTQYF
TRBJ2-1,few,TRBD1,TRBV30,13,TGTGCCTGGCAGGGGGCCTACTACAATGAGCAGTTCTTC,CAWQGAYYNEQFF
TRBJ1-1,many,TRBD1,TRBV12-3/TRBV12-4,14,TGTGCCAGCAGGGGAGAGGGGGCATACACTGAAGCTTTCTTT,CASRGEGAYTEAFF
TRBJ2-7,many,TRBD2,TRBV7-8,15,TGTGCCAGCAGCTTAGTTCGGGGAGGGGCCGACGAGCAGTACTTC,CASSLVRGGADEQYF
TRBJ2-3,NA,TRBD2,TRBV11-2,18,TGTGCCAGCAGCCCAACCTTACTAGCGGGACCTAGCACAGATACGCAGTATTTT,CASSPTLLAGPSTDTQYF
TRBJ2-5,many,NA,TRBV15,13,TGTGCCACCAGCAGTCCATTCTCTGAGACCCAGTACTTC,CATSSPFSETQYF
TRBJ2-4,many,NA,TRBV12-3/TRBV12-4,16,TGTGCCAGCAGTTCTCAGGGGACTCTTTCCAAAAACATTCAGTACTTC,CASSSQGTLSKNIQYF
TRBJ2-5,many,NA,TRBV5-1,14,TGCGCCAGCAGCTTGGAGGCTAGCACGGAGACCCAGTACTTC,CASSLEASTETQYF
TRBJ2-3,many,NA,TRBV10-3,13,TGTGCCATCCAAGGGACTAGCACAGATACGCAGTATTTT,CAIQGTSTDTQYF
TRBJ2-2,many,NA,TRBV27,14,TGTGCCAGCAGTTTCCAGATCAACACCGGGGAGCTGTTTTTT,CASSFQINTGELFF
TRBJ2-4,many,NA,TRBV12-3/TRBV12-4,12,TGTGCCAGCCCTAAACGGGAAAACATTCAGTACTTC,CASPKRENIQYF
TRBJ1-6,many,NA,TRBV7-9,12,TGTGCCAGCAGCAAGGACAATTCACCCCTCCACTTT,CASSKDNSPLHF
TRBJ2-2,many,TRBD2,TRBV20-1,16,TGCAGTGCTAGATGGGGACTAGCGGGAGTAGACGGGGAGCTGTTTTTT,CSARWGLAGVDGELFF
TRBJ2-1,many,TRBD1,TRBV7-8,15,TGTGCCAGCAGGTCACAGGGGGGATCCTACAATGAGCAGTTCTTC,CASRSQGGSYNEQFF
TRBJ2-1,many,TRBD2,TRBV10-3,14,TGTGCCATCAGGACTAGCGGGGGCTACAATGAGCAGTTCTTC,CAIRTSGGYNEQFF
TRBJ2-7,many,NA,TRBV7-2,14,TGTGCCAGCAGCTTAGATAGCGGATACTACGAGCAGTACTTC,CASSLDSGYYEQYF
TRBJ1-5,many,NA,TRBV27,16,TGTGCCAGCAGTTTACGTGGAATGGGGGTCAATCAGCCCCAGCATTTT,CASSLRGMGVNQPQHF
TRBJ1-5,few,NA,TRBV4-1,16,TGCGCCAGCAGCCAAGAGGGGCAGTGGGGCAATCAGCCCCAGCATTTT,CASSQEGQWGNQPQHF
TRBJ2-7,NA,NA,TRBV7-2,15,TGTGCCAGCAGCTTAAGCACACAGTCTTTCTACGAGCAGTACTTC,CASSLSTQSFYEQYF
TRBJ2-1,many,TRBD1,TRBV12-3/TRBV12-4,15,TGTGCCAGCAGACGAAAGGACAGGGATTACGGTGAGCAGTTCTTC,CASRRKDRDYGEQFF
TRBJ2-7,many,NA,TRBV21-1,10,TGTGCCAGCAGCGACTACGAGCAGTACTTC,CASSDYEQYF
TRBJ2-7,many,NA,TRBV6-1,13,TGTGCCAGCAGCCGGACAGTAGCCTACGAGCAGTACTTC,CASSRTVAYEQYF
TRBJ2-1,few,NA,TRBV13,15,TGTGCCAGCAAAAAAGAACTTCACTCCTACAATGAGCAGTTCTTC,CASKKELHSYNEQFF
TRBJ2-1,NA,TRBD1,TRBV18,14,TGTGCCAGCTCACCAAGACAGGGGGTGAATGAGCAGTTCTTC,CASSPRQGVNEQFF
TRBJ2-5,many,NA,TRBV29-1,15,TGCAGCGTTGAATCTGGGGTAGGGGGACCAGAGACCCAGTACTTC,CSVESGVGGPETQYF
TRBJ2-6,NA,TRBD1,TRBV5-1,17,TGCGCCAGCAGCCCCGGACAGGGAGAGTCTGGGGCCAACGTCCTGACTTTC,CASSPGQGESGANVLTF
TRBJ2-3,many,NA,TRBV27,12,TGTGCCACCCGAGGGGAGACAGTCACGCAGTATTTT,CATRGETVTQYF
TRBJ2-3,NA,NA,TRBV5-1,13,TGCGCCAGCAGCTGGAGGACAACAGATACGCAGTATTTT,CASSWRTTDTQYF
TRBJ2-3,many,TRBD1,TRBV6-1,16,TGTGCCAGCAGTGCTATACCCGGGACAGGGGGCCCCACGCAGTATTTT,CASSAIPGTGGPTQYF
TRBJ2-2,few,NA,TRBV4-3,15,TGCGCCAGCAGCCAAGTCTGGGTGAACACCGGGGAGCTGTTTTTT,CASSQVWVNTGELFF
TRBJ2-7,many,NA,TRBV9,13,TGTGCCAGCAGCGTAGGAAACTCCTACGAGCAGTACTTC,CASSVGNSYEQYF
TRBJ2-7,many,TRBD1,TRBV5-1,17,TGCGCCAGCAGCTTGGACAGTTCGGGACAGGTCTCCTACGAGCAGTACTTC,CASSLDSSGQVSYEQYF
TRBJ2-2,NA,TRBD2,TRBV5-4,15,TGTGCCAGCAGCCCTACTAGCGGGAATGCCGGGGAGCTGTTTTTT,CASSPTSGNAGELFF
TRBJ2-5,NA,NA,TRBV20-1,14,TGCAGTGCTAGGATGGGGAGTAGGGTGGGAACCCAGTACTTC,CSARMGSRVGTQYF
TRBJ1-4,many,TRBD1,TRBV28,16,TGTGCCAGCAGTGTCCGACAGGGAAGGGAGAATGAAAAACTGTTTTTT,CASSVRQGRENEKLFF
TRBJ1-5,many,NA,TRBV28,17,TGTGCCAGCACTCGGGACACTATAGGGGTGGGCAATCAGCCCCAGCATTTT,CASTRDTIGVGNQPQHF
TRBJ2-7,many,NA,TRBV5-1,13,TGCGCCAGCAGCTTTATTGTTGACTACGAGCAGTACTTC,CASSFIVDYEQYF
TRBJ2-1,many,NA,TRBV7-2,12,TGTGCCAGCAGCTTAGCGTTGTGGGAGCAGTTCTTC,CASSLALWEQFF
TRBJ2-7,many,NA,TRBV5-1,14,TGCGCCAGCAGCTTGGGACCCGCGTCGGACGAGCAGTACTTC,CASSLGPASDEQYF
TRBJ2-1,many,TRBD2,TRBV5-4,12,TGTGCCAGCAGGGGACCGGGACTAGAGCAGTTCTTC,CASRGPGLEQFF